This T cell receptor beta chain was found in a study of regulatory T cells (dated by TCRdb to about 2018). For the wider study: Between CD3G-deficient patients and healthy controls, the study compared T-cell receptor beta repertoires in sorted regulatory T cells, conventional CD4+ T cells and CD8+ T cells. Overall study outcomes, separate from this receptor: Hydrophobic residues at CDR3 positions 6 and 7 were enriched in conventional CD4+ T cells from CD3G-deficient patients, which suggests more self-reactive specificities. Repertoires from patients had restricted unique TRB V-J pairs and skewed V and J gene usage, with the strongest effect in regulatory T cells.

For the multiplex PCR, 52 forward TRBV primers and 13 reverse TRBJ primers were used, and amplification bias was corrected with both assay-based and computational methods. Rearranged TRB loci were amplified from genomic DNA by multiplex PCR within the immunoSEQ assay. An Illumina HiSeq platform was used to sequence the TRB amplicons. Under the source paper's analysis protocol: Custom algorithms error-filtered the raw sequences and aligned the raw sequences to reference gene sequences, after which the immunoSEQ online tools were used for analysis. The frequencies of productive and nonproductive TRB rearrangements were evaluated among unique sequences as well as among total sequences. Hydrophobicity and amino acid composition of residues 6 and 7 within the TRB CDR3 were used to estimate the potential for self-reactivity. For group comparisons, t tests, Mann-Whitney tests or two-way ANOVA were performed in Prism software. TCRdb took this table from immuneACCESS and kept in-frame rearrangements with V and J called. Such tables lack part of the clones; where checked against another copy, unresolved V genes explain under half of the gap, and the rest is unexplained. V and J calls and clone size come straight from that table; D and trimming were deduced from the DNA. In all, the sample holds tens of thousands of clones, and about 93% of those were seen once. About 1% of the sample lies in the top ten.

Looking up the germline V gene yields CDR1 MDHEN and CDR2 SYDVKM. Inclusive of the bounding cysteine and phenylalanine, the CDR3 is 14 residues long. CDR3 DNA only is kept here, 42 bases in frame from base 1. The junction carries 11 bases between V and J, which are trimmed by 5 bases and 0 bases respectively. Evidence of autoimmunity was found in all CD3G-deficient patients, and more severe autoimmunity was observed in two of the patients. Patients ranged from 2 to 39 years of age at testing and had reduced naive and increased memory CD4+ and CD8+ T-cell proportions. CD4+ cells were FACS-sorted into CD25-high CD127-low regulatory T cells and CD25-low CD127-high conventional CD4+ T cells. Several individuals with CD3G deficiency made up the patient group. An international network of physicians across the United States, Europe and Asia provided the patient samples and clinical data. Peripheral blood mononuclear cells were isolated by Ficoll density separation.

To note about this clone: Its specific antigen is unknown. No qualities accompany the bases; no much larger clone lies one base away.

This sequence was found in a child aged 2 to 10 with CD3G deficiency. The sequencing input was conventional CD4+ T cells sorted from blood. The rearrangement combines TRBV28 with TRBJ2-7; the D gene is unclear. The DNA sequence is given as TGTGCCAGCAGTCGACGGGCCCTCTCCTACGAGCAGTACTTC. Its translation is CASSRRALSYEQYF.